The 19 T cell receptor beta chains below were found in one sample sequenced in a study of T-cell memory formation after mild COVID-19. TCRdb ran MiXCR on the 5' RACE reads and lists one entry per CDR3 protein. The data contain 300,000 to 350,000 distinct CDR3 sequences, roughly 15% of them singletons. The specimen sequenced was PBMCs or a T cell subset sorted from them (not recorded which). The receptors here all came from a young man who had mild COVID-19 (a few samples of this study predate the infection). Cell type and time point are not known.

The table lists this clonotype with a few counts. Germline is not matched at one junction end, which may reflect a read error. The chain carries TRBV7-7 and TRBJ1-4; unclear D gene. The germline CDR1 and CDR2 sequences are SSHAT and FNYEAQ (reference sequence). The CDR3 sequence is 15 residues long. The CDR3 region is CASSRTASTNEKLFF. The CDR3 nucleotides are TGTGCTAGCAGCCGGACGGCTTCAACTAATGAAAAACTGTTTTTT.

This clonotype was seen a handful of times. The rearrangement links TRBV7-2 to TRBJ2-7, with 9 bases aligning to TRBD1. V shed 4 bases and J 7 bases; nucleotides not matched to a gene: 5. Germline V CDR1 and CDR2: SGHTA, FQGNSA. The CDR3 length is 13 residues. The CDR3 region is CASSSQGAGEQYV. DNA for the CDR3: TGTGCCAGCAGCTCACAGGGGGCTGGTGAGCAGTACGTC.

This clonotype was seen a handful of times. The chain links TRBV10-3 to TRBJ2-3, with D possibly being TRBD1 (7 bases). Trimming removed 9 bases from V and 2 bases from J, with 15 bases in between. This CDR3 has 14 residues. Germline V CDR1 and CDR2: ENHRY, SYGVKD. The CDR3 protein is CAIDQGGLTDTQYF. The CDR3 DNA is TGTGCCATTGACCAGGGGGGCCTCACAGATACGCAGTATTTT.

The chain links TRBV28 to TRBJ2-7, with D possibly matching TRBD2 (5 bases). The CDR3 extends over 12 amino acids. Trimming pared 7 bases from V and 0 bases from J, leaving 7 bases between. CDR1 is MDHEN, CDR2 SYDVKM, per germline. CDR3 protein: CASMGSSYEQYV. CDR3 coding DNA: TGTGCCAGCATGGGGAGCTCCTACGAGCAGTACGTC.

The chain uses TRBV21-1 and TRBJ2-3; the table's D gene call, TRBD2, was not cross checked with the DNA. TRBV21-1 is annotated as a pseudogene. The CDR3 has 14 amino acids. Written as DNA, the CDR3 is TGTGCCAGCCGGGGGGGTCTAGTACGGTTTACGCAGTATTTT. It yields the protein CASRGGLVRFTQYF.

This clonotype was recorded a few times. The genes are TRBV11-2 and TRBJ2-1, with 12 positions matching TRBD2. Germline V lookup: CDR1 SGHAT, CDR2 FQNNGV. The CDR3 covers 20 residues. With V trimmed by 5 bases and J by 3 bases, 17 bases remained unmatched. This CDR3 reads CASSPGVRASGGAFYNEQFF. DNA of the CDR3: TGTGCCAGCAGCCCTGGGGTCCGGGCTAGCGGGGGGGCGTTCTACAATGAGCAGTTCTTC. The variable domain in full, completed from reference TRBV11-2 and TRBJ2-1, reads EAGVAQSPRYKIIEKRQSVAFWCNPISGHATLYWYQQILGQGPKLLIQFQNNGVVDDSQLPKDRFSAERLKGVDSTLKIQPAKLEDSAVYLCASSPGVRASGGAFYNEQFFGPGTRLTVL.

This clonotype has just a few counts. CDR3 region: CASSSQTGGETQYF. The CDR3 bases are TGCGCCAGCAGCTCCCAGACAGGGGGAGAGACCCAGTACTTC. V gene TRBV5-1 combines with J gene TRBJ2-5, with 9 bases that match TRBD1. The CDR3 contains 14 residues. Germline loops: CDR1 SGHRS, CDR2 YFSETQ. V lost 3 bases and J lost 4; bases outside the gene matches: 4.

The genes are TRBV20-1 and TRBJ2-1; the match to TRBD2 covers 12 bases. The CDR3 covers 16 residues. CDR1 and CDR2 from the germline V gene are DFQATT and SNEGSKA (reference sequence). With V trimmed by 1 base and J by 4 bases, 5 bases remained unmatched. This CDR3 is CSARASGGALYNEQFF. In nucleotides, the CDR3 is TGCAGTGCTAGAGCTAGCGGGGGGGCTTTGTACAATGAGCAGTTCTTC.

CDR3 loop: CASSLGLQNIQYF. CDR3 coding DNA: TGTGCCAGCAGCTTAGGACTCCAAAACATTCAGTACTTC. V usage is TRBV7-2 and J usage is TRBJ2-4; no reliable D call. Germline CDR1 reads SGHTA; CDR2 reads FQGNSA. This CDR3 has 13 residues. Trimming removed 1 base at V and 5 bases at J, with 6 bases between.

The chain combines TRBV7-6 with TRBJ2-1, with D perhaps TRBD1 or TRBD2 (5 bases each). The germline V and J ends were trimmed by 2 bases and 6 bases, with 17 bases remaining between them. Germline assignment: CDR1 SGHVS and CDR2 FNYEAQ. The CDR3 totals 16 residues. CDR3 sequence: CASSLSGAFTFNEQFF. The CDR3 region has the DNA TGTGCCAGCAGCTTATCCGGGGCGTTTACATTCAATGAGCAGTTCTTC.

The chain employs TRBV5-4 and TRBJ1-6, with 7 bases aligning to TRBD1. The CDR3 has 13 amino acids. Per the germline V gene, CDR1 is SGHNT and CDR2 is YYREEE (reference sequence). Trimming cost V 0 bases and J 19 bases; bases outside gene matches: 10. CDR3 sequence reads: CASSLAQTGDAHF. The CDR3 nucleotides read TGTGCCAGCAGCTTGGCCCAAACAGGGGACGCACACTTT.

This rearrangement joins TRBV4-2 to TRBJ2-7; D is undetermined. V shed 1 base and J shed 0 bases, with 10 bases lying between them. CDR1 and CDR2 from the germline V gene are LGHNA and YNFKEQ. The CDR3 extends over 15 amino acids. The DNA of the CDR3 is TGTGCCAGCAGCCAAGGGGCTACGTTCTCCTACGAGCAGTACTTC. Translated, it gives CASSQGATFSYEQYF.

This clonotype turned up a few times. The chain has TRBV5-1 and TRBJ2-3; D remains unclear. The CDR3 contains 12 residues. Trimming stripped 4 bases from V and 6 bases from J, with 9 bases between. Germline CDR1 SGHRS, CDR2 YFSETQ. In DNA, the CDR3 is TGCGCCAGCAGCCGGACGGTTGATACGCAGTATTTT. Protein sequence: CASSRTVDTQYF.

CDR3 region: CAISGTTGMSTDTQYF. The CDR3 nucleotides read TGTGCCATCAGTGGAACGACAGGGATGAGCACAGATACGCAGTATTTT. The V call is TRBV10-3, the J call TRBJ2-3; 7 bases line up with TRBD1. The CDR3 has 16 residues. Germline CDR1 is ENHRY and CDR2 is SYGVKD. The V gene end was trimmed by 4 bases and the J gene end by 0 bases; junction bases not matched to a gene: 7.

Only a few counts were recorded for this clonotype. The chain uses TRBV6-6 and TRBJ2-1; 8 nucleotides agree with TRBD1. The V gene's germline CDR1 is MNHNY and CDR2 SVGAGI (reference sequence). J gave up 7 bases and V 10 bases, and 18 bases lay outside the gene matches. This CDR3 spans 16 amino acids. CDR3: CAITWHSGRGQNEQFF. The CDR3 coding sequence is TGTGCCATCACTTGGCACAGTGGCAGGGGGCAGAATGAGCAGTTCTTC.

In this sample, this clonotype turned up a few times. The gene calls are TRBV6-2 or TRBV6-3 and TRBJ2-5, with 12 bases lining up with TRBD1. The CDR3 contains 18 residues. Germline trimming cut 6 bases from V and 5 bases from J; bases unmatched to any gene: 16. Per germline, CDR1 MNHEY and CDR2 SVGEGT. In DNA, the CDR3 is TGTGCCAGCAGACGGGCGGGACAGGGGGCGAGTTGGCGCGAGACCCAGTACTTC. This codes for CASRRAGQGASWRETQYF.

The V call is TRBV6-2 or TRBV6-3, the J call TRBJ1-5; 7 bases are shared with TRBD1. Trimming cost V 9 bases and J 7 bases; bases outside gene matches: 9. The CDR3 loop spans 13 amino acids. Looked up from germline, CDR1 is MNHEY and CDR2 is SVGEGT. The CDR3 DNA reads TGTGCCAGTCATGGACAGGCAGGGCAGCCCCAGCATTTT. Protein: CASHGQAGQPQHF.

This clonotype has just a few counts. The chain uses TRBV18 and TRBJ2-7; a possible D gene is TRBD1 (6 bases). The germline V and J ends were trimmed by 0 bases and 2 bases, with 8 bases remaining between them. There are 14 residues in the CDR3. CDR1 is KGHSH, CDR2 LQKENI, per germline. CDR3 nucleotides: TGTGCCAGCTCACCACCGGACAGCACCTACGAGCAGTACTTC. Amino acid sequence: CASSPPDSTYEQYF.

The V and J genes are TRBV4-3 and TRBJ1-2; 8 bases align to TRBD1. This CDR3 is built from 16 residues. The junction had 9 bases not matched to a gene; V was cut back by 0 bases and J by 6 bases. CDR1 and CDR2 from the germline V gene are LGHNA and YSLEER. The CDR3 region is CASSQDQTGAVNGYTF. The CDR3 DNA sequence: TGCGCCAGCAGCCAAGACCAGACAGGGGCCGTTAATGGCTACACCTTC.